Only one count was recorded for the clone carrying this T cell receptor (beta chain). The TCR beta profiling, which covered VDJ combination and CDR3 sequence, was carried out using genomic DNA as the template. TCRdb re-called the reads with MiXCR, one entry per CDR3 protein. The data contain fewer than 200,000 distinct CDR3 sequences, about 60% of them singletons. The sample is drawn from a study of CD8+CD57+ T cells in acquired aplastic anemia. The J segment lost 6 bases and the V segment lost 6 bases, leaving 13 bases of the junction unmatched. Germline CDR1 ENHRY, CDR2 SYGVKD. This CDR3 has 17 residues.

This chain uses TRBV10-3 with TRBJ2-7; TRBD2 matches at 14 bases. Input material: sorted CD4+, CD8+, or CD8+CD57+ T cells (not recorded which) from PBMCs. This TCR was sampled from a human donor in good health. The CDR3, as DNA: TGTGCCATCAGGGATCCGGGACTAGCGGGAGCAGGCGCCGAGCAGTACTTC. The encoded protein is CAIRDPGLAGAGAEQYF.